Listed below are T cell receptor beta chains from one sample, sequenced in a study of OX40 agonist ivuxolimab in advanced cancers. Assay: immunoSEQ multiplex PCR; the TCRdb copy retains only in-frame clones and omits some. Found here are about 14,000 clones, around 80% of them singletons; the top ten hold 13% to 15%. The sample in question was CD4+ or CD8+ T cells sorted from blood, obtained in a trial of the OX40 agonist ivuxolimab. The source of these receptors is an adult with an advanced solid tumor such as melanoma, head and neck, liver or kidney cancer. Each CDR3 is given with its conserved first and last residue.

CDR3 length | V gene | CDR3 protein
12 | TRBV5-5 | CANGGRAYEQYF
16 | TRBV19 | CASSLPLAGGPLELFF
14 | TRBV25-1 | CASSVGVTNEKLFF
14 | TRBV7-9 | CASSLVPDFYEQYF
12 | TRBV7-9 | CASSSTGDEAFF
13 | TRBV7-8 | CASSLGDRREAFF
16 | TRBV30 | CAWSVHEESVGNTIYF
21 | TRBV4-1 | CASSQEGGLAGVGGFTDTQYF
15 | TRBV6-1 | CASRVSGGVTDTQYF
14 | TRBV10-2 | CASSGGLLAGAQYF
15 | TRBV21-1 | CASSLGTQTYNEQFF
17 | TRBV7-2 | CASTRSGRGPLNTEAFF
17 | TRBV5-3 | CARSLLKSLALNEKLFF
12 | TRBV2 | CASRPLNQPQHF
12 | TRBV7-8 | CASRESGFEQYF
18 | TRBV10-2 | CASSESSLAGLAKNIQYF
17 | TRBV30 | CAWSGGPGQGAVGGYTF
17 | TRBV27 | CASSYLTGSSGANVLTF
13 | TRBV5-1 | CASSLFTGREQYF
14 | TRBV5-4 | CASSLGDRGHEQYF
15 | TRBV27 | CATRGEVVTGYGYTF
14 | TRBV7-2 | CASSFSGGSYEQYF
15 | TRBV19 | CASSLGTSTLDEQFF
15 | TRBV6-1 | CASSESTEGWETQYF
14 | TRBV6-6 | CASSDPGQFYEQYF
15 | TRBV14 | CASSPLQTSTDTQYF
14 | TRBV27 | CASRAGTVNTEAFF
15 | TRBV6-5 | CASNRPGVGRDEQFF
12 | TRBV25-1 | CASRDRAYEQYF
15 | TRBV6-6 | CASSLAGGPVGELFF
16 | TRBV6-1 | CASSEIAGGAYNEQFF
13 | TRBV27 | CASSPEPYNEQFF
11 | TRBV5-5 | CASSVGWEQYF
15 | TRBV6-5 | CASSFFMGDQETQYF
16 | TRBV11-3 | CASSSLGTGGVGELFF
15 | TRBV25-1 | CASSELGRVDTEAFF
16 | TRBV7-9 | CASSLSGTAIPYEQYF
16 | TRBV6-4 | CASSSSPGDSNQPQHF
14 | TRBV5-1 | CASSLVSALDEQYF
14 | TRBV7-9 | CASSEVYWDYGYTF
15 | TRBV6-4 | CASSQLTSGGGEQFF
11 | TRBV6-1 | CATERRGLEYF
14 | TRBV4-1 | CASSQVLPSNEQFF
12 | TRBV5-1 | CASSLDAYEQYF
15 | TRBV6-5 | CASSYSGTGNAEAFF
15 | TRBV11-3 | CASKLAGGKYNEQFF
11 | TRBV7-9 | CASSSQGEAFF
16 | TRBV30 | CAWKGDKHATNEKLFF
15 | TRBV4-1 | CASSQVSGETYEQYF
16 | TRBV9 | CASTPGGTSSYNEQFF
13 | TRBV9 | CASSETSGHEQYF
15 | TRBV9 | CASSGGTGAIYGYTF